This T cell receptor beta chain is drawn from a study of shared clonotypes between healthy human individuals. V lost 7 bases and J 4 bases, leaving 15 bases between the germline ends. Germline values: CDR1 MNHEY, CDR2 SMNVEV (reference sequence). This CDR3 has 14 amino acids. Only in-frame clones appear in the TCRdb table, and some are missing; sequencing was by immunoSEQ multiplex PCR. The table records about 1,800,000 clones, around 96% of them present only once. As for this clone: Its target is not known.

General study points: Estimated clonotype richness was generally higher in naive than memory subsets.

Terminally differentiated effector memory CD45RA+ cells were left out of the naive CD8 fraction, which was CD45RO-negative and positively selected for CCR7. What was sequenced was naive CD8+ T cells sorted from blood. V usage is TRBV27 and J usage is TRBJ2-3; D is ambiguous. The receptor was isolated from a man aged 18 to 29 in good health. The CDR3 region is CASTDRVSADTQYF. CDR3 DNA: TGTGCCAGCACCGACCGGGTCTCCGCAGATACGCAGTATTTT.